The T cell receptor beta chain described here comes from a study of TET2 disruption in CD19-targeted CAR T cells (dated by TCRdb to the late 2010s). Describing the broader study: The number of samples was determined by the original clinical trial design and by which samples were available, and no additional inclusion criteria were applied.

Findings and caveats that apply to the study as a whole: Conclusions about the CAR T cells of the patient were based on extensive analysis of a single subject.

TCR beta chain deep sequencing was performed with the immunoSEQ assay. Turning to the authors' computational methods: Clonotype frequencies were computed using only productive TCR beta rearrangements. This immuneACCESS table, as held by TCRdb, lists in-frame sequences with V and J called but not all clones. Of the missing ones, under half trace to an unresolved V gene in checked studies; the others have no known cause. V, J and clone size are those of that table, while D and trimming were read from the DNA. This sample's table carries tens of thousands of clones. The ten largest account for under 2.5% of the sample. Frequency alone marks this clone as medium-sized (0.01 to 0.1%); no count is stored. Its antigen target is currently unknown. The DNA ends 3 residues before the CDR3 does, and the rest of the CDR3 is filled in from the germline J gene. The identical CDR3 is also encoded by other nucleotide sequences in the sample.

Per the publication, the treatment or condition label means: autologous CTL019 cells: CD19 CAR with 4-1BB and CD3 zeta domains. TCR zeta and 4-1BB costimulatory signaling domains were incorporated into the CD19 CAR. Leukapheresis was used to collect the T cells for CTL019 manufacturing from peripheral blood. The DNeasy Blood and Tissue Kit was used to extract genomic DNA from pre-infusion T cells, peripheral blood, or sorted post-infusion T cells. The V and J ends are trimmed by 3 bases and 0 bases, leaving 12 bases between them. From cysteine to phenylalanine, the CDR3 is 15 amino acids long. Sequencing covers 36 bases of the CDR3, shown here with the frame starting at base 1. The CDR1 and CDR2 encoded by the germline V gene are KGHSH and LQKENI.

The sample consisted of CD8- CAR+ T cells sorted from cultured blood T cells, taken for CD19 CAR T cell therapy. The cell subset or site label here, explained by the study, means: CD8-negative CAR-positive T cells from the infusion product. This TCR came from a man between 70 and 80 years old with chronic lymphocytic leukemia. The chain joins TRBV18 to TRBJ2-7, with the D segment identity uncertain. CDR3 bases read: TGTGCCAGCTCACCGTCCCAGGAGAGCTCCTACGAG. Its protein product is CASSPSQESSYE. The entire CDR3 reads CASSPSQESSYEQYF.